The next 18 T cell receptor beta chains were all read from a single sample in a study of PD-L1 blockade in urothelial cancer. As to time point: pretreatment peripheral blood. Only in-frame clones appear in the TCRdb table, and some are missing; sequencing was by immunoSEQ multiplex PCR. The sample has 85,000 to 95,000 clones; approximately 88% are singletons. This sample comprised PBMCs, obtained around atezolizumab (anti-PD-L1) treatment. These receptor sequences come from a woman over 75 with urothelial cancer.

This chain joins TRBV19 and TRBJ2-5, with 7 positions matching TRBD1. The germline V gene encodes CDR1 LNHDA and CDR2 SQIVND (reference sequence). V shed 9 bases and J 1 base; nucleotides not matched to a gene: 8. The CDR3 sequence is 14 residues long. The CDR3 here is CASRSQGVQETQYF. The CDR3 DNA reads TGTGCCAGCCGATCGCAGGGGGTCCAAGAGACCCAGTACTTC.

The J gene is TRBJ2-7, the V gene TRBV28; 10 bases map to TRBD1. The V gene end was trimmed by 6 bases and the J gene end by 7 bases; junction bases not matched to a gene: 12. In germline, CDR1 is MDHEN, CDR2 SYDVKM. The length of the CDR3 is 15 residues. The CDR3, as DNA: TGTGCCAGCAGAATGCCGGGACAGGGGCAACGAGAGCAGTACTTC. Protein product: CASRMPGQGQREQYF.

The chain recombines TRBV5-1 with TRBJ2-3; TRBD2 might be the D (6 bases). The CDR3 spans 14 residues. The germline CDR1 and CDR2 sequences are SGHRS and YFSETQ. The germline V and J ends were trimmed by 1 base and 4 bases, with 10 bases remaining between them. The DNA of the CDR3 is TGCGCCAGCAGCTTGTACTCGGGAGCAGATACGCAGTATTTT. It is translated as CASSLYSGADTQYF.

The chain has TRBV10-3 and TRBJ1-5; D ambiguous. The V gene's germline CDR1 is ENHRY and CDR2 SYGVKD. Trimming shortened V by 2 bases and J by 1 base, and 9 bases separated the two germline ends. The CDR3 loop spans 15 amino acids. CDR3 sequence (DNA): TGTGCCATCAGTGAGGGGAGGGAGAGCAATCAGCCCCAGCATTTT. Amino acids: CAISEGRESNQPQHF.

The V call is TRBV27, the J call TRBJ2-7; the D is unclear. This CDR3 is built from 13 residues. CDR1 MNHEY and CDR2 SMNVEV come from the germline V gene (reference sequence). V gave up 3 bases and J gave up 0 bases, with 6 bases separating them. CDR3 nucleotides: TGTGCCAGCAGTTTCCTCCCCTCCTACGAGCAGTACTTC. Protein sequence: CASSFLPSYEQYF.

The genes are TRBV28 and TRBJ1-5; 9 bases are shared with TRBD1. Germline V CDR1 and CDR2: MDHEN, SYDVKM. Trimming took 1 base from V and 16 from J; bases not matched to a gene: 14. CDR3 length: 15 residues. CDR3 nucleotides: TGTGCCAGCAGTTTATCTGGGACAGGGAAAGGATACCCCCATTTT. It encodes CASSLSGTGKGYPHF.

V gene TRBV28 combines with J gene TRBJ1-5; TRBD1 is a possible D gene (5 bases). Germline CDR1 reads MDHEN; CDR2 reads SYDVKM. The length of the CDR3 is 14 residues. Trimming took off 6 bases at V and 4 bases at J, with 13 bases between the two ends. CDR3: CASSSQGWNQPQHF. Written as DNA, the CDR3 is TGTGCCAGCAGCTCTCAGGGTTGGAATCAGCCCCAGCATTTT.

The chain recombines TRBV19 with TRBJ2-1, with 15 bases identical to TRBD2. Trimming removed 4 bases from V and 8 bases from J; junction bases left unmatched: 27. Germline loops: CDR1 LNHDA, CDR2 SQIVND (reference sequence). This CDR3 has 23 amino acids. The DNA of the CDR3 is TGTGCCAGTAGTAAGGGGCAGGGGAGATGGGATGGGACTAGCGGGAGGTGGAAGGATGAGCAGTTCTTC. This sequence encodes CASSKGQGRWDGTSGRWKDEQFF.

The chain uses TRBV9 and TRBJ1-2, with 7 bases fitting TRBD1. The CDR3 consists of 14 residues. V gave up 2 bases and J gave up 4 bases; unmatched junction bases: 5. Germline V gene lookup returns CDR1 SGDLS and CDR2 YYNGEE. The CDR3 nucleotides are TGTGCCAGCAGCGTTTGGGACAGCGGCTATGGCTACACCTTC. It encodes CASSVWDSGYGYTF.

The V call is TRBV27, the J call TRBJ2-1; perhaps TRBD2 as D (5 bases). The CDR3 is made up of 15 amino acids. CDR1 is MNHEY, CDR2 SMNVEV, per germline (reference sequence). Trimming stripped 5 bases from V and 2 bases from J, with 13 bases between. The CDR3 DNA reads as TGTGCCAGCAGTACAGACTACCAGGCCTACAATGAGCAGTTCTTC. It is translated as CASSTDYQAYNEQFF.

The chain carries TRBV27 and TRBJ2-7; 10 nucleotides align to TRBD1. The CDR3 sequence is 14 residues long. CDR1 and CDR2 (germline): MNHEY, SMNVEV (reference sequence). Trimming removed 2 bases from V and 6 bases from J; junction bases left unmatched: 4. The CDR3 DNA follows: TGTGCCAGCAGTTTAAGACAGGGGGCCCTCGAGCAGTACTTC. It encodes CASSLRQGALEQYF.

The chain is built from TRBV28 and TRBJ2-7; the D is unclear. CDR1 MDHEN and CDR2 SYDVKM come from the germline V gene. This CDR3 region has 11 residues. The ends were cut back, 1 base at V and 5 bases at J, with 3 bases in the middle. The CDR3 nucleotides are TGTGCCAGCAGTTTATACAACGAGCAGTACTTC. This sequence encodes CASSLYNEQYF.

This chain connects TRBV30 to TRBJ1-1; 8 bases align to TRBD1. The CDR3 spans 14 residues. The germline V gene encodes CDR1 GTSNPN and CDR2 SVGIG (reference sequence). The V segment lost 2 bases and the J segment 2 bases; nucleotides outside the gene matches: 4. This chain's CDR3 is CAWSPGGLNTEAFF. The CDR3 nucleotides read TGTGCCTGGAGTCCAGGGGGCCTCAACACTGAAGCTTTCTTT.

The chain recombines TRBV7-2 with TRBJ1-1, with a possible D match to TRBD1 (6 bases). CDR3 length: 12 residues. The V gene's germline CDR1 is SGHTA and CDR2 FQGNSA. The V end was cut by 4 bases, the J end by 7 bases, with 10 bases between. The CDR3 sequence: CASSYDRLEAFF. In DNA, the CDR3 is TGTGCCAGCAGCTACGACAGGCTTGAAGCTTTCTTT.

The CDR3 region has the DNA TGTGCCAGACCGGGACAGGGCGATAGCAATCAGCCCCAGCATTTT. Protein sequence: CARPGQGDSNQPQHF. V usage is TRBV6-1 and J usage is TRBJ1-5, with 9 bases aligning to TRBD1. Germline V CDR1 and CDR2: MNHNS, SASEGT. V lost 9 bases to trimming and J lost 0 bases; unmatched junction nucleotides: 6. The CDR3 covers 15 residues.

The CDR3 nucleotides read TGTGCCAGCAGCGCCCGAGCGGGAGGGCCAGTCGGGGAGCTGTTTTTT. Encoded protein: CASSARAGGPVGELFF. The chain has TRBV7-3 and TRBJ2-2; the match to TRBD2 covers 10 bases. The V and J ends lost 5 bases and 7 bases, in that order; junction bases with no gene match: 10. The CDR3 covers 16 residues. The germline CDR1 and CDR2 sequences are SGHTA and FQGTGA. The full variable domain, its missing parts supplied by reference TRBV7-3 and TRBJ2-2, is GAGVSQTPSNKVTEKGKYVELRCDPISGHTALYWYRQSLGQGPEFLIYFQGTGAADDSGLPNDRFFAVRPEGSVSTLKIQRTERGDSAVYLCASSARAGGPVGELFFGEGSRLTVL.

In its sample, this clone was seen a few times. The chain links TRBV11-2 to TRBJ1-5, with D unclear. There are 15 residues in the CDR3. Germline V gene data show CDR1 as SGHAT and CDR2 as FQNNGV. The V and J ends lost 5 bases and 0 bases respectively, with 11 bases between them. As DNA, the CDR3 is TGTGCCAGCAGCCGCCTGACGGGTAGCAATCAGCCCCAGCATTTT. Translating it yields CASSRLTGSNQPQHF.

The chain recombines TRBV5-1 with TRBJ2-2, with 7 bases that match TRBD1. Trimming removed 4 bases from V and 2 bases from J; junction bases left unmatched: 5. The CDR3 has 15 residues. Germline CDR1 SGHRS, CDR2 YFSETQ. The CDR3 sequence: CASSPGTANTGELFF. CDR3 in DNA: TGCGCCAGCAGCCCAGGGACAGCAAACACCGGGGAGCTGTTTTTT.